These 12 T cell receptor beta chains originate from one sample sequenced in a study of blood T cell repertoires in COVID-19. TCRdb's copy holds only in-frame clones and misses some; the assay was immunoSEQ multiplex PCR. The profile shows under 250,000 clones, about 90% of them singletons. Specimen: PBMCs or T cells enriched from blood (not recorded which). The source of these receptors is a woman under 40 with acute COVID-19.

The rearrangement joins TRBV13 to TRBJ1-4; TRBD1 is a possible D gene (5 bases). Trimming took off 2 bases at V and 7 bases at J, with 17 bases between the two ends. This CDR3 spans 16 amino acids. The germline CDR1 and CDR2 sequences are PRHDT and FYEKMQ (reference sequence). CDR3 amino acids: CASSLFGEGAGEKLFF. CDR3 coding DNA: TGTGCCAGCAGCTTATTCGGCGAAGGGGCCGGTGAAAAACTGTTTTTT.

The chain links TRBV7-2 to TRBJ2-7, with a weak D call TRBD2 (6 bases). The V gene's germline CDR1 is SGHTA and CDR2 FQGNSA. This CDR3 comprises 16 residues. V dropped 3 bases and J dropped 0 bases, with 15 bases sitting between them. CDR3 coding DNA: TGTGCCAGCAGCTTCATTACCGGGGGTCCCTCCTACGAGCAGTACTTC. Translated: CASSFITGGPSYEQYF. Using reference TRBV7-2 and TRBJ2-7 for the parts outside the CDR3, the full variable domain is GAGVSQSPSNKVTEKGKDVELRCDPISGHTALYWYRQSLGQGLEFLIYFQGNSAPDKSGLPSDRFSAERTGGSVSTLTIQRTQQEDSAVYLCASSFITGGPSYEQYFGPGTRLTVT.

The J gene is TRBJ1-2, the V gene TRBV7-9; 9 bases fit TRBD1. V shed 4 bases, J shed 3 bases, and the junction held 6 bases outside the gene matches. Germline V gene lookup returns CDR1 SEHNR and CDR2 FQNEAQ (reference sequence). The length of the CDR3 is 15 residues. The CDR3 DNA is TGTGCCAGCAGCTCGGGACAGGGATCTTACTATGGCTACACCTTC. Its protein is CASSSGQGSYYGYTF.

V and J are TRBV4-3 and TRBJ1-1; D is unclear. V shed 1 base and J shed 4 bases, with 16 bases lying between them. The CDR3 covers 16 residues. CDR1 and CDR2 from the germline V gene are LGHNA and YSLEER. CDR3 coding DNA: TGCGCCAGCAGCCAAGGAGCGGGGAACTGGGCCACTGAAGCTTTCTTT. It codes for CASSQGAGNWATEAFF.

The chain is built from TRBV11-2 and TRBJ1-2; a possible D gene is TRBD1 (6 bases). The length of the CDR3 is 15 residues. CDR1 is SGHAT and CDR2 is FQNNGV in the germline V gene. V was cut by 1 base and J by 3 bases, with 12 bases left in between. CDR3 sequence reads: CASSLVGAGDYGYTF. CDR3 DNA: TGTGCCAGCAGCTTAGTGGGGGCAGGGGACTATGGCTACACCTTC.

Concerning this clone itself: Other DNA sequences in this specimen translate into the identical CDR3. The genes are TRBV20-1 and TRBJ1-1; TRBD1 aligns across 7 bases. J was trimmed by 4 bases and V by 5 bases; bases with no gene match: 1. Per germline, CDR1 DFQATT and CDR2 SNEGSKA (reference sequence). This CDR3 spans 11 amino acids. DNA for the CDR3: TGCAGTGCTCCAGGGGGCACTGAAGCTTTCTTT. This gives the protein CSAPGGTEAFF.

V usage is TRBV7-2 and J usage is TRBJ1-2; maybe TRBD1 (5 bases). Germline CDR1 and CDR2: SGHTA and FQGNSA. Trimming stripped 3 bases from V and 1 base from J, with 18 bases between. CDR3 length: 17 amino acids. In nucleotides, the CDR3 is TGTGCCAGCAGCTTGGCCCAGGGTATCTCCTTTAACTATGGCTACACCTTC. It translates to CASSLAQGISFNYGYTF.

CDR3 in DNA: TGCGCCAGCAGCCAGGGACAGAGGAACACTGAAGCTTTCTTT. Protein product: CASSQGQRNTEAFF. This chain joins TRBV5-1 and TRBJ1-1; 7 nucleotides line up with TRBD1. Germline lookup yields CDR1 SGHRS and CDR2 YFSETQ. V gave up 4 bases and J gave up 1 base; unmatched junction bases: 4. The CDR3 spans 14 residues.

The V and J genes are TRBV2 and TRBJ1-2, with TRBD1 matching over 7 bases. CDR1 is SNHLY, CDR2 FYNNEI, per germline. The V and J ends lost 5 bases and 3 bases, in that order; junction bases with no gene match: 6. The CDR3 loop spans 14 amino acids. The CDR3 DNA sequence: TGTGCCAGCAGTTCAGACAGGGATGACTATGGCTACACCTTC. Its translation: CASSSDRDDYGYTF.

DNA for the CDR3: TGTGCCAGCAGTGAATCCAGGGGGGAAGCTTTCTTT. Translating it yields CASSESRGEAFF. The chain employs TRBV6-1 and TRBJ1-1; 7 bases agree with TRBD1. The CDR3 totals 12 residues. The trim removed 2 bases at V and 8 bases at J, leaving 2 bases unmatched. CDR1 MNHNS and CDR2 SASEGT come from the germline V gene.

The genes are TRBV30 and TRBJ2-7; 10 positions match TRBD1. Germline assignment: CDR1 GTSNPN and CDR2 SVGIG (reference sequence). With 4 bases clipped from V and 4 bases from J, the junction kept 13 bases outside the gene matches. The CDR3 extends over 16 amino acids. The CDR3 loop is CAWTPQDRGLGYEQYF. The CDR3 DNA reads as TGTGCCTGGACACCTCAAGACAGGGGGCTAGGGTACGAGCAGTACTTC.

The rearrangement joins TRBV7-9 to TRBJ2-5, with 8 bases aligning to TRBD2. The CDR3 loop spans 19 amino acids. J gave up 3 bases and V 7 bases, and 22 bases lay outside the gene matches. Germline V CDR1 and CDR2: SEHNR, FQNEAQ (reference sequence). CDR3 sequence reads: CASTRKRGGRSGLEETQYF. CDR3 DNA sequence: TGTGCCAGCACCCGCAAACGGGGGGGCCGAAGTGGGCTGGAAGAGACCCAGTACTTC. The variable domain in full, completed from reference TRBV7-9 and TRBJ2-5, reads DTGVSQNPRHKITKRGQNVTFRCDPISEHNRLYWYRQTLGQGPEFLTYFQNEAQLEKSRLLSDRFSAERPKGSFSTLEIQRTEQGDSAMYLCASTRKRGGRSGLEETQYFGPGTRLLVL.